Listed here are 20 T cell receptor beta chains from one sample, sequenced in a study of OX40 agonist ivuxolimab in advanced cancers. Assay: immunoSEQ multiplex PCR; the TCRdb copy retains only in-frame clones and omits some. The sample lists under 85,000 clones; roughly 86% were seen once. The sequences come from CD4+ or CD8+ T cells sorted from blood, collected in a trial of the OX40 agonist ivuxolimab. Source of these receptors: an adult with an advanced solid tumor such as melanoma, head and neck, liver or kidney cancer.

In this sample, this clone turned up a few times. The CDR3 spells CASSSPEGVDFAYEQYF. The DNA for the CDR3 is TGCGCCAGCAGCTCACCCGAGGGGGTCGACTTTGCCTACGAGCAGTACTTC. The J gene is TRBJ2-7, the V gene TRBV5-1; a weak D match, TRBD1 (6 bases). This CDR3 has 17 amino acids. The V gene lost 3 bases and the J gene lost 2 bases, with 21 bases spanning the gap. Germline-derived CDR1 and CDR2 are SGHRS and YFSETQ.

V gene TRBV11-1 combines with J gene TRBJ1-4, with D unclear. CDR3 length equals 15 residues. From germline, CDR1 is SGHAT and CDR2 FQDESV (reference sequence). With 5 bases removed from V and 5 bases from J, the gap between germline ends came to 15 bases. This chain's CDR3 is CASSQARNVNEKLFF. The CDR3 DNA follows: TGTGCCAGCAGCCAGGCGCGAAACGTAAATGAAAAACTGTTTTTT.

J is TRBJ2-1 and V is TRBV5-1; no firm D call. Germline V gene sequence: CDR1 SGHRS, CDR2 YFSETQ. There are 15 residues in the CDR3. V lost 4 bases and J 4 bases, leaving 15 bases between the germline ends. The CDR3 reads CASSLRTPRYNEQFF. The CDR3 nucleotides are TGCGCCAGCAGCCTCCGTACCCCCCGATACAATGAGCAGTTCTTC. Full variable domain (rest looked up from reference TRBV5-1 and TRBJ2-1): KAGVTQTPRYLIKTRGQQVTLSCSPISGHRSVSWYQQTPGQGLQFLFEYFSETQRNKGNFPGRFSGRQFSNSRSEMNVSTLELGDSALYLCASSLRTPRYNEQFFGPGTRLTVL.

In its sample, this clone was seen once. V usage is TRBV13 and J usage is TRBJ2-2; 8 bases map to TRBD1. The trim removed 5 bases at V and 4 bases at J, leaving 9 bases unmatched. This CDR3 has 16 residues. Per the germline V gene, CDR1 is PRHDT and CDR2 is FYEKMQ (reference sequence). CDR3 protein: CASSLGQGKFTGELFF. In DNA, the CDR3 is TGTGCCAGCAGCCTTGGACAGGGCAAGTTCACCGGGGAGCTGTTTTTT.

V is TRBV18 and J is TRBJ1-1; D not certain. Per germline, CDR1 KGHSH and CDR2 LQKENI. The CDR3 totals 15 residues. V was shortened by 0 bases and J by 3 bases, with 11 bases between the two germline ends. In nucleotides, the CDR3 is TGTGCCAGCTCACCACCAGTAAGTCGGGACACTGAAGCTTTCTTT. Translating it yields CASSPPVSRDTEAFF.

V and J are TRBV6-5 and TRBJ1-1, with a weak D call TRBD1 (6 bases). The CDR3 runs to 14 residues. V shed 2 bases and J shed 5 bases, with 12 bases lying between them. Germline V gives CDR1 MNHEY, CDR2 SVGAGI. The CDR3 sequence is CASSYEAGETEAFF. In DNA form, the CDR3 reads TGTGCCAGCAGTTACGAGGCAGGGGAGACTGAAGCTTTCTTT.

The chain is built from TRBV25-1 and TRBJ2-2; D uncertain. From germline, CDR1 is MGHDK and CDR2 SYGVNS. This CDR3 is 12 amino acids long. Trimming removed 3 bases from V and 5 bases from J, with 4 bases in between. The CDR3 DNA sequence: TGTGCCAGCAGTGAGATGACCGGGGAGCTGTTTTTT. Translation gives CASSEMTGELFF.

The V call is TRBV10-3, the J call TRBJ1-2; D is unresolved. V lost 3 bases, J lost 3 bases, and 14 bases lay in between. Germline V gene data show CDR1 as ENHRY and CDR2 as SYGVKD. The CDR3 totals 15 residues. The CDR3 coding sequence is TGTGCCATCAGTGACGTTTACGAGGGCGACTATGGCTACACCTTC. It is translated as CAISDVYEGDYGYTF.

This clone was detected only once. The chain links TRBV10-2 to TRBJ1-1; TRBD1 agrees at 8 bases. V was pared by 4 bases and J by 3 bases, with 4 bases of the junction left unmatched. The CDR3 is 14 residues long. Germline-derived CDR1 and CDR2 are WSHSY and SAAADI. The CDR3, as DNA: TGCGCCAGCAGTGGATCGACAGGGGACACTGAAGCTTTCTTT. This codes for CASSGSTGDTEAFF.

This clone was seen more than once but under ten times. This sample also contains other DNA sequences that code for the same CDR3. The rearrangement uses TRBV18 and TRBJ2-5; D is undetermined. The CDR3 contains 11 residues. V was trimmed by 2 bases and J by 3 bases, leaving 1 base between them. Germline-derived CDR1 and CDR2 are KGHSH and LQKENI. The CDR3 loop reads CASSPEETQYF. The CDR3 DNA reads as TGTGCCAGCTCACCAGAAGAGACCCAGTACTTC. Filled out from reference TRBV18 and TRBJ2-5, the complete variable domain reads NAGVMQNPRHLVRRRGQEARLRCSPMKGHSHVYWYRQLPEEGLKFMVYLQKENIIDESGMPKERFSAEFPKEGPSILRIQQVVRGDSAAYFCASSPEETQYFGPGTRLLVL.

The chain is built from TRBV29-1 and TRBJ2-4; D unresolved. This CDR3 is 13 amino acids long. Germline loops: CDR1 SQVTM, CDR2 ANQGSEA. V lost 1 base to trimming and J lost 8 bases, with 12 bases between them. CDR3 nucleotides: TGCAGCGTTGAAGGAGGATTAACGGACATTCAGTACTTC. This encodes CSVEGGLTDIQYF.

This clone was found a few times. The rearrangement joins TRBV11-2 to TRBJ2-1, with 7 nucleotides matching TRBD2. The CDR3 is 14 residues long. The ends lost 1 base at V and 4 bases at J; junction bases unmatched: 1. The germline CDR1 and CDR2 sequences are SGHAT and FQNNGV. CDR3 region: CASSLVGGYNEQFF. CDR3 DNA sequence: TGTGCCAGCAGCTTAGTGGGGGGGTACAATGAGCAGTTCTTC.

J is TRBJ1-2 and V is TRBV18; D not resolved. This CDR3 spans 16 amino acids. From germline, CDR1 is KGHSH and CDR2 LQKENI. Deletions cut 3 bases from V and 3 bases from J, with 17 bases between. This CDR3 is CASSPQPTVSDYGYTF. The CDR3 DNA reads TGTGCCAGCTCACCCCAGCCCACAGTGTCGGACTATGGCTACACCTTC.

The chain combines TRBV2 with TRBJ2-7; 7 positions agree with TRBD2. Germline V lookup: CDR1 SNHLY, CDR2 FYNNEI. The CDR3 sequence is 14 residues long. V gave up 8 bases and J gave up 6 bases; unmatched junction bases: 13. CDR3 coding DNA: TGTGCCAGCGGGGGGGGGAGGTCCTCAGGCGAGCAGTACTTC. This translates into CASGGGRSSGEQYF.

CDR3 bases: TGTGCCTGGAGTGTATGGGGGCAGGGTGACTATGAGCAGTTCTTC. Amino acid sequence: CAWSVWGQGDYEQFF. The chain recombines TRBV30 with TRBJ2-1, with a tentative D call TRBD1 (6 bases). Germline V gives CDR1 GTSNPN, CDR2 SVGIG (reference sequence). The CDR3 is 15 amino acids. V was shortened by 0 bases and J by 8 bases, with 17 bases between the two germline ends. The whole variable domain, filled in from reference TRBV30 and TRBJ2-1, reads SQTIHQWPATLVQPVGSPLSLECTVEGTSNPNLYWYRQAAGRGLQLLFYSVGIGQISSEVPQNLSASRPQDRQFILSSKKLLLSDSGFYLCAWSVWGQGDYEQFFGPGTRLTVL.

The chain couples TRBV18 to TRBJ1-6; the D gene is possibly TRBD1 (5 bases). V was clipped by 1 base and J by 14 bases, with 21 bases between them. CDR3 size: 16 residues. From germline, CDR1 is KGHSH and CDR2 LQKENI. DNA for the CDR3: TGTGCCAGCTCACCACAAGGGACTCTAAATTCATTAACCCTCCACTTT. Translated: CASSPQGTLNSLTLHF.

This clone was seen more than once but under ten times. The chain employs TRBV30 and TRBJ2-1; D may be TRBD1 (6 bases). Trimming took 7 bases from V and 9 from J, leaving 16 bases between them. The CDR3 loop spans 12 amino acids. The germline CDR1 and CDR2 sequences are GTSNPN and SVGIG (reference sequence). The CDR3, as DNA: TGTGCCTCCCCGGGGACAAGGGGTGAGCAGTTCTTC. Encoded protein: CASPGTRGEQFF.

The chain uses TRBV7-9 and TRBJ1-1; unclear D gene. There are 13 residues in the CDR3. Germline CDR1 is SEHNR and CDR2 is FQNEAQ (reference sequence). The germline V and J ends were trimmed by 5 bases and 3 bases, with 10 bases remaining between them. The CDR3 sequence: CASSRTRDTEAFF. DNA for the CDR3: TGTGCCAGCAGCCGCACGAGGGACACTGAAGCTTTCTTT. The whole variable domain, filled in from reference TRBV7-9 and TRBJ1-1, reads DTGVSQNPRHKITKRGQNVTFRCDPISEHNRLYWYRQTLGQGPEFLTYFQNEAQLEKSRLLSDRFSAERPKGSFSTLEIQRTEQGDSAMYLCASSRTRDTEAFFGQGTRLTVV.

The CDR3 region is CASTQVGGGTGELFF. In DNA, the CDR3 is TGTGCCAGCACCCAAGTGGGGGGTGGCACCGGGGAGCTGTTTTTT. This sequence joins TRBV6-6 and TRBJ2-2, with D possibly matching TRBD2 (6 bases). Trimming cost V 7 bases and J 4 bases, with 16 bases left between them. The germline CDR1 and CDR2 sequences are MNHNY and SVGAGI (reference sequence). This CDR3 is 15 amino acids long.

V and J are TRBV6-6 and TRBJ2-7; 9 bases are a match to TRBD1. V was pared by 0 bases and J by 1 base, with 1 base of the junction left unmatched. The germline V gene encodes CDR1 MNHNY and CDR2 SVGAGI (reference sequence). The CDR3 is 15 residues long. The CDR3 nucleotides read TGTGCCAGCAGTTACTCGGGGACAGGGTCCTACGAGCAGTACTTC. Amino acids: CASSYSGTGSYEQYF.